What follows describes a single T cell receptor (beta chain). TCRdb's copy holds only in-frame clones and misses some; the assay was immunoSEQ multiplex PCR. The repertoire holds just over 150,000 clones, with roughly 90% as singletons. This CDR3 spans 15 amino acids. Germline CDR1 SGHRS, CDR2 YFSETQ. Trimming shortened V by 4 bases and J by 5 bases, and 16 bases separated the two germline ends. The entry originates in a study of control samples from healthy donors and cancer patients. The chain recombines TRBV5-1 with TRBJ2-1; D remains unclear. The receptor was isolated from a man between 25 and 39 years old in good health. The source material was blood. The CDR3 DNA is TGCGCCAGCAGCCCCCCGGAGATAAAACACAATGAGCAGTTCTTC. Translation gives CASSPPEIKHNEQFF.